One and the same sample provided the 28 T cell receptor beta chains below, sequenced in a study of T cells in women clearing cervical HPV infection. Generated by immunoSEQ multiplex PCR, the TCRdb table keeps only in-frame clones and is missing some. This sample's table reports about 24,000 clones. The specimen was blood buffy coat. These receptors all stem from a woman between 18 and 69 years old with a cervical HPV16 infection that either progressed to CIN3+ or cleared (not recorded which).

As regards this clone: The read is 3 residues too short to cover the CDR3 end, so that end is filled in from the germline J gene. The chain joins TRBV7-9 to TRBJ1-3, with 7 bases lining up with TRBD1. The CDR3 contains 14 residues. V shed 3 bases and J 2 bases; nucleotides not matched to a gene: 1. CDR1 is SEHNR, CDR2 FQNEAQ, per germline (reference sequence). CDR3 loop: CASSFTGAGNTIYF. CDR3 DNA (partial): TGTGCCAGCAGCTTTACAGGGGCTGGAAACACC.

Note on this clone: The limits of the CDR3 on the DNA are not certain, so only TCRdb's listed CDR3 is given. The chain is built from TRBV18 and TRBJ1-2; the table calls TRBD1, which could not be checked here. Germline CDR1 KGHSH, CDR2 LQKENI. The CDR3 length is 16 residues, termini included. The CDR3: CASSPTVAGARYGYTF.

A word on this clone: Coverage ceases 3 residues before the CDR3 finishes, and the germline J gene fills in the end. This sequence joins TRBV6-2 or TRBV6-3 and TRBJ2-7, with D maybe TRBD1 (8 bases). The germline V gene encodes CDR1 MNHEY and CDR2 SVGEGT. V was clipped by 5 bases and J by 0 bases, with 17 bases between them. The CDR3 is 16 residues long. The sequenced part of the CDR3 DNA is TGTGCCAGCAGTCGCCGAACAGGGGGGGCCTCCTACGAG. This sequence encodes CASSRRTGGASYE. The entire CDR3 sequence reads CASSRRTGGASYEQYF.

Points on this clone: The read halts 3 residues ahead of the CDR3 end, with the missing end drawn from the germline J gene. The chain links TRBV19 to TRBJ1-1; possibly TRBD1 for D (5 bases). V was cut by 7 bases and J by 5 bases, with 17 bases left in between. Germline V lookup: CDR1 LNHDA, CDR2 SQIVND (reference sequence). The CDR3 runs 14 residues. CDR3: CASINGGEGTEAFF. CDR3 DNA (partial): TGTGCCAGTATCAACGGAGGGGAGGGTACTGAA.

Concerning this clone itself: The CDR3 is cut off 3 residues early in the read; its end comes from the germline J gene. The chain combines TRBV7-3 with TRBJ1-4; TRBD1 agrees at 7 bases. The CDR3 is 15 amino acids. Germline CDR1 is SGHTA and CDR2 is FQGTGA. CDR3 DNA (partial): TGTGCCAGCAGTCTTAACAGGGGTCGCAATTCACCA. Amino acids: CASSLNRGRNSP. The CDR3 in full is CASSLNRGRNSPLFF.

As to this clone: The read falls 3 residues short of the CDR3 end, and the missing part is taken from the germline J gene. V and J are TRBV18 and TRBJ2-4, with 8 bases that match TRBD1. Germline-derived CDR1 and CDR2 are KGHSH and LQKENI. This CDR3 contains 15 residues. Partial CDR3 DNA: TGTGCCAGCTCACCGGACAGGGAGTTCGGCTATGGT. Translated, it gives CASSPDREFGYG. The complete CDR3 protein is CASSPDREFGYGQYF. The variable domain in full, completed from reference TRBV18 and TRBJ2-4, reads NAGVMQNPRHLVRRRGQEARLRCSPMKGHSHVYWYRQLPEEGLKFMVYLQKENIIDESGMPKERFSAEFPKEGPSILRIQQVVRGDSAAYFCASSPDREFGYGQYFGAGTRLSVL.

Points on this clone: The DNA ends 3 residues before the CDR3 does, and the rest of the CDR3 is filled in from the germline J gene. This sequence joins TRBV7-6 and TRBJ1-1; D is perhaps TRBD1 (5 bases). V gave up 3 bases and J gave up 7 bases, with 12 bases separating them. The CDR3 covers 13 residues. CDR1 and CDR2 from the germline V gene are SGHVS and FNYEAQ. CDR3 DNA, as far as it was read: TGTGCCAGCAGCTTGGGCAGGGATCTTGAA. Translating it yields CASSLGRDLE. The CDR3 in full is CASSLGRDLEAFF.

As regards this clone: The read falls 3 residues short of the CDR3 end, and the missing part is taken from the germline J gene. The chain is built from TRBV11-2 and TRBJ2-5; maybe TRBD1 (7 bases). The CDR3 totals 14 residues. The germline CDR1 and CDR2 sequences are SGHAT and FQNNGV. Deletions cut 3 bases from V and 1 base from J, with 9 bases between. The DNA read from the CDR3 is TGTGCCAGCAGCTTTCAGGGGGGCCAAGAGACC. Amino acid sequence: CASSFQGGQET. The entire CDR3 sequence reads CASSFQGGQETQYF.

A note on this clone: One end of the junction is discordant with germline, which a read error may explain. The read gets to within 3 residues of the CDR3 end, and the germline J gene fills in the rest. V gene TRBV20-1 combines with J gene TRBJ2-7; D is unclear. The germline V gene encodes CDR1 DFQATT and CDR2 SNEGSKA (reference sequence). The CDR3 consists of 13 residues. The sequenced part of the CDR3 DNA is TGCAGTGCTCGAGAAGGCCTAGTGTACGAG. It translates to CSAREGLVYE. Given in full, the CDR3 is CSAREGLVYEQYF.

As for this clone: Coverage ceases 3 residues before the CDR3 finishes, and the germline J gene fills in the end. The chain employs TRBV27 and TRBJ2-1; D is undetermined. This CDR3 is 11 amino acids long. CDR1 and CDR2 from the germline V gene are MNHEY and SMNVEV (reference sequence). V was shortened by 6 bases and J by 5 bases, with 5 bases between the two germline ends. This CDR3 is CASRGHNEQFF. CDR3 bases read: TGTGCCAGCAGGGGCCACAATGAG.

The chain's CDR3 is CASSFDLGNTEAFF. The sequenced CDR3 bases are TGTGCCAGCAGCTTCGACTTAGGGAACACTGAA. J is TRBJ1-1 and V is TRBV7-2; no clear D gene. From the germline J gene comes the end of the CDR3, since the read stops 3 residues before it. The V gene lost 3 bases and the J gene lost 1 base, with 9 bases spanning the gap. This CDR3 is built from 14 residues. Looked up from germline, CDR1 is SGHTA and CDR2 is FQGNSA.

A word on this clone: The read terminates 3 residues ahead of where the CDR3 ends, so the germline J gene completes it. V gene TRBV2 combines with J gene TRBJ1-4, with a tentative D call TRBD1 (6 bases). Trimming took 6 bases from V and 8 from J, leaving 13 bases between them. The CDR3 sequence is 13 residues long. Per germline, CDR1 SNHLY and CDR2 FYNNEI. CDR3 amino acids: CASREYRGEKLFF. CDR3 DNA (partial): TGTGCCAGCAGGGAGTATAGGGGGGAAAAA.

Here the CDR3 reads CAWKNSYNSPLFF. The CDR3 DNA, read in part, is TGTGCCTGGAAGAACTCCTATAATTCACCG. This chain uses TRBV30 with TRBJ2-2; D is unclear. Read sequence stops 3 residues before the CDR3 end, and the germline J gene provides the missing end. CDR3 length: 13 amino acids. Germline CDR1 is GTSNPN and CDR2 is SVGIG (reference sequence).

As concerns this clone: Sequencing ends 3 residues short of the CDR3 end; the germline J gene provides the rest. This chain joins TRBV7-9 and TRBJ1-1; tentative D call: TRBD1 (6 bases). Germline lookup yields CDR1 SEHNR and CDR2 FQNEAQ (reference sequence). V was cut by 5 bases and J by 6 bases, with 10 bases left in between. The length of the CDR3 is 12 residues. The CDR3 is CASSQGHPEAFF. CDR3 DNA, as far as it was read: TGTGCCAGCAGCCAGGGACACCCTGAA.

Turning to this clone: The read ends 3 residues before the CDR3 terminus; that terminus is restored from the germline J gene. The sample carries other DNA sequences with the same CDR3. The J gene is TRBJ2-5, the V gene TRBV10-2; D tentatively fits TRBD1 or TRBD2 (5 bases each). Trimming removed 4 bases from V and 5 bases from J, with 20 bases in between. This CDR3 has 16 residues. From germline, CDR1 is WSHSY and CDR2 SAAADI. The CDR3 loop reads CASSVGPGRGDETQYF. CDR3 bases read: TGCGCCAGCAGTGTAGGGCCCGGAAGGGGAGACGAGACC.

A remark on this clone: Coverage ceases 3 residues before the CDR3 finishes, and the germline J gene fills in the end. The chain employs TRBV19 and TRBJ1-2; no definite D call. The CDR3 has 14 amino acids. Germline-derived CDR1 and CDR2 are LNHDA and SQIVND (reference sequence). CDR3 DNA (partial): TGTGCCAGTAGTATAGATCGTTGGCTAGATACC. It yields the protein CASSIDRWLDT. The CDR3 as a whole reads CASSIDRWLDTYTF.

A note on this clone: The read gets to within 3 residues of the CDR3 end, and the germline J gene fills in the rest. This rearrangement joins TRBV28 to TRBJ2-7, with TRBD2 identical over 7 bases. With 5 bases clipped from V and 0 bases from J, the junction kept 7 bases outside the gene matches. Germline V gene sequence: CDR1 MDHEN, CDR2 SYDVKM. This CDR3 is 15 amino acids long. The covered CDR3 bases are TGTGCCAGCAGTCCACGGGGGGATTTCTCCTACGAG. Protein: CASSPRGDFSYE. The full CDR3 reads CASSPRGDFSYEQYF.

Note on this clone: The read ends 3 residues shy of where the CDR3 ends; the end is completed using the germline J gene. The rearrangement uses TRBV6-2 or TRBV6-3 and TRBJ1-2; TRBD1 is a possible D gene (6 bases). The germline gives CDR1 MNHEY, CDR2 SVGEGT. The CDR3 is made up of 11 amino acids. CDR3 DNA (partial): TGTGCCAGCAGCTCCGGGACAGGC. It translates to CASSSGTG. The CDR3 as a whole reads CASSSGTGYTF.

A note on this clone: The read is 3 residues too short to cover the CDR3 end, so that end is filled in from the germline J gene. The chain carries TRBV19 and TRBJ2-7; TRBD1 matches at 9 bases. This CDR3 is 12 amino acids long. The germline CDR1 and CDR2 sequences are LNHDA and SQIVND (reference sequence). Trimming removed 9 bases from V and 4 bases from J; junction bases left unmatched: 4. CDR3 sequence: CASRTGAYEQYF. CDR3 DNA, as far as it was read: TGTGCCAGCCGGACAGGGGCATACGAG.

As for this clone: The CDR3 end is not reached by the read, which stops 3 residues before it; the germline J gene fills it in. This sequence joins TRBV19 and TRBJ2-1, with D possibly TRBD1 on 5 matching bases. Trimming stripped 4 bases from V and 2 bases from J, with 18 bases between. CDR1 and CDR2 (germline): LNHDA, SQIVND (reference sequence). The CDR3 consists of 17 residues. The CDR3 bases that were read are TGTGCCAGTAGTACCCCGTTGGGGCGCGGAACCTACAATGAG. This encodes CASSTPLGRGTYNE. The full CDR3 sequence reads CASSTPLGRGTYNEQFF.

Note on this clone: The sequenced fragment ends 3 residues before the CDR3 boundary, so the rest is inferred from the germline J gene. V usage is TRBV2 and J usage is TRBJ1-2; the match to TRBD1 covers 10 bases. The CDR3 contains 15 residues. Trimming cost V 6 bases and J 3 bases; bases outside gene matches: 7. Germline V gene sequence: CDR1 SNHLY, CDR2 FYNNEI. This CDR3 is CASRTGQGRDYGYTF. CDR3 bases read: TGTGCCAGCAGGACGGGACAGGGGAGAGACTATGGC.

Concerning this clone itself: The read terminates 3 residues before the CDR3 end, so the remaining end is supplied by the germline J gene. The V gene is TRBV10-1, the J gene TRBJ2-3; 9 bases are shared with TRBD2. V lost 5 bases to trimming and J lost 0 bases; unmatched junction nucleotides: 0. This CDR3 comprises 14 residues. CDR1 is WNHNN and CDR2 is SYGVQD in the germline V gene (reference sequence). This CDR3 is CASSSGRSTDTQYF. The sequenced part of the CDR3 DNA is TGCGCCAGCAGTAGCGGGAGGAGCACAGATACG.

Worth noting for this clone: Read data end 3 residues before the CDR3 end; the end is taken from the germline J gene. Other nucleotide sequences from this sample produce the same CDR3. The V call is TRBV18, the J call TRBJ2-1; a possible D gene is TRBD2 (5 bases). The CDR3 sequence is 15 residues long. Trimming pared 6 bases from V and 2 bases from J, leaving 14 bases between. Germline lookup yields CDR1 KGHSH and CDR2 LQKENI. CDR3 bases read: TGTGCCAGCTCCCCCCCCGAGGGCCCCTACAATGAG. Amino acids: CASSPPEGPYNE. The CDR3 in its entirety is CASSPPEGPYNEQFF.

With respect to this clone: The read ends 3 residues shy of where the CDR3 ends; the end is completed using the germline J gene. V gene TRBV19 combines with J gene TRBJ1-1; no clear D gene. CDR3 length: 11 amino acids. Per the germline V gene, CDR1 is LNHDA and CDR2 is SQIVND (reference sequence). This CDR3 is CASSYWSGAFF. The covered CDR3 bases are TGTGCCAGTAGTTACTGGTCTGGA. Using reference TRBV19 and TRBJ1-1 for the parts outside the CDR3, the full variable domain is DGGITQSPKYLFRKEGQNVTLSCEQNLNHDAMYWYRQDPGQGLRLIYYSQIVNDFQKGDIAEGYSVSREKKESFPLTVTSAQKNPTAFYLCASSYWSGAFFGQGTRLTVV.

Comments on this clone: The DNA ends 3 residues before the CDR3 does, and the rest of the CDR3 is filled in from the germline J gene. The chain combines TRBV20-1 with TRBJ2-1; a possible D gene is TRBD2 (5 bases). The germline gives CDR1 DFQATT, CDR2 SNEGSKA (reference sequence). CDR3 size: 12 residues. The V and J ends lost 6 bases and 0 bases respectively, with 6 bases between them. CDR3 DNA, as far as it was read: TGCAGTGCCGAGGGCTCCTACAATGAG. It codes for CSAEGSYNE. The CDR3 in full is CSAEGSYNEQFF.

The sequenced CDR3 bases are TGTGCCTGGGTTAGGGGAATCTACGAG. This translates into CAWVRGIYE. The full CDR3 sequence reads CAWVRGIYEQYF. The chain joins TRBV30 to TRBJ2-7; D is perhaps TRBD1 (5 bases). Sequencing ends 3 residues short of the CDR3 end; the germline J gene provides the rest. The CDR3 loop spans 12 amino acids. V lost 5 bases and J 3 bases, leaving 11 bases between the germline ends. Germline V CDR1 and CDR2: GTSNPN, SVGIG (reference sequence).

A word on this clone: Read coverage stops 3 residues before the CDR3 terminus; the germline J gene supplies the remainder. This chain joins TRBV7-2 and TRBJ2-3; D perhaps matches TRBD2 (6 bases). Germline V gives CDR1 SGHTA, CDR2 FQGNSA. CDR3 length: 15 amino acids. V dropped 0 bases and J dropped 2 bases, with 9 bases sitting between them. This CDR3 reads CASSLAGGITDTQYF. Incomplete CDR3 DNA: TGTGCCAGCAGCTTAGCGGGGGGTATCACAGATACG. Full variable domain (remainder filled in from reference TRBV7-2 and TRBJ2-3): GAGVSQSPSNKVTEKGKDVELRCDPISGHTALYWYRQSLGQGLEFLIYFQGNSAPDKSGLPSDRFSAERTGGSVSTLTIQRTQQEDSAVYLCASSLAGGITDTQYFGPGTRLTVL.

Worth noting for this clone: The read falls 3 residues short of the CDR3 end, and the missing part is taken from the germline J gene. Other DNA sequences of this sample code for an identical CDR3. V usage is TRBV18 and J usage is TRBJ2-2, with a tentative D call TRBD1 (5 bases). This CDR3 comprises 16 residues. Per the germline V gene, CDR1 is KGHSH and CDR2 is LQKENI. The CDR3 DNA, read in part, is TGTGCCAGCTCACCACCGGCAGCCTCTGGGGCCAACGTG. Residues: CASSPPAASGANV. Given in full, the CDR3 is CASSPPAASGANVLFF.